These 8 T cell receptor beta chains came from one sample sequenced in a study of spatial heterogeneity in lung cancer. Time point reported: sample taken at primary tumor resection. No antigen is known for these receptors. TCRdb called the 5' RACE reads again in MiXCR, with one record for every CDR3 protein. The sample carries fewer than 3,000 distinct CDR3 sequences, roughly half recorded once. The study, taken as a whole, reports: For expanded intratumoral alpha and beta TCRs, counts tracked tumor mutation counts.

The sample was lung tumor tissue, taken at surgery. The receptors were gathered from a male donor with early-stage non-small cell lung cancer.

This clonotype is medium-sized by share. The chain combines TRBV20-1 with TRBJ2-1; D is possibly TRBD1 or TRBD2 (6 bases each). Between the trimmed V and J ends, which lost 0 bases and 7 bases, there was a span of 22 bases. The CDR3 extends over 17 amino acids. Germline CDR1 is DFQATT and CDR2 is SNEGSKA (reference sequence). The CDR3 region has the DNA TGCAGTGCTAGAGATAGGGGGAGGACAGTCGTCGGGAATGAGCAGTTCTTC. Translation: CSARDRGRTVVGNEQFF.

This clonotype has only a few counts. V and J are TRBV18 and TRBJ2-1, with D tentatively TRBD1 (6 bases). CDR3 length: 15 residues. Trimming shortened V by 5 bases and J by 0 bases, and 11 bases separated the two germline ends. Germline lookup yields CDR1 KGHSH and CDR2 LQKENI. CDR3 in amino acids: CASSSGQLSYNEQFF. DNA of the CDR3: TGTGCCAGCTCATCAGGACAGCTCTCCTACAATGAGCAGTTCTTC. Looking up the rest from reference TRBV18 and TRBJ2-1 gives the full variable domain: NAGVMQNPRHLVRRRGQEARLRCSPMKGHSHVYWYRQLPEEGLKFMVYLQKENIIDESGMPKERFSAEFPKEGPSILRIQQVVRGDSAAYFCASSSGQLSYNEQFFGPGTRLTVL.

This clonotype is large. This chain links TRBV9 with TRBJ2-5; TRBD1 aligns across 10 bases. CDR1 SGDLS and CDR2 YYNGEE come from the germline V gene. Trimming cost V 4 bases and J 2 bases; bases outside gene matches: 8. The CDR3 contains 16 residues. CDR3 region: CASSPPTGGLQETQYF. The DNA for the CDR3 is TGTGCCAGCAGCCCGCCGACAGGGGGCCTGCAAGAGACCCAGTACTTC.

The V gene is TRBV5-1, the J gene TRBJ2-3, with 7 nucleotides matching TRBD1. Germline V lookup: CDR1 SGHRS, CDR2 YFSETQ. There are 17 residues in the CDR3. Trimming took 5 bases from V and 4 from J; bases not matched to a gene: 16. In nucleotides, the CDR3 is TGCGCCAGCAGTTCCAGGGGGTGGACGACCCGGGCAGATACGCAGTATTTT. Amino acid sequence: CASSSRGWTTRADTQYF.

The CDR3 sequence is CASSHRQDTSTDTQYF. CDR3 coding DNA: TGTGCCAGCAGCCACCGACAGGACACTAGCACAGATACGCAGTATTTT. The chain has TRBV5-4 and TRBJ2-3; tentative D call: TRBD1 (6 bases). The CDR3 contains 16 residues. Germline V gene sequence: CDR1 SGHNT, CDR2 YYREEE (reference sequence). V shed 4 bases and J shed 0 bases, with 15 bases lying between them.

In this sample, this clonotype turned up a few times. The chain couples TRBV11-2 to TRBJ2-3; a weak D match, TRBD2 (5 bases). Germline lookup yields CDR1 SGHAT and CDR2 FQNNGV. Trimming took 2 bases from V and 6 from J, leaving 12 bases between them. The CDR3 extends over 14 amino acids. The CDR3, as DNA: TGTGCCAGCAGCTTACCCGGGGATCAGGATACGCAGTATTTT. Translation: CASSLPGDQDTQYF.

The CDR3 DNA is TGTGCCAGCAGCGCGCCGGGACAGGGATTAGAGACCCAGTACTTC. It encodes CASSAPGQGLETQYF. The chain has TRBV7-2 and TRBJ2-5; 9 nucleotides match TRBD1. Germline V gene sequence: CDR1 SGHTA, CDR2 FQGNSA. CDR3 length: 15 amino acids. The V and J ends lost 5 bases and 4 bases, in that order; junction bases with no gene match: 8.

The rearrangement uses TRBV5-1 and TRBJ2-5; 7 positions agree with TRBD2. The V segment lost 0 bases and the J segment 5 bases; nucleotides outside the gene matches: 4. This CDR3 spans 14 amino acids. CDR1 is SGHRS, CDR2 YFSETQ, per germline. The CDR3, as DNA: TGCGCCAGCAGCTTGGTCGGGCGGGAGGAGACCCAGTACTTC. Encoded protein: CASSLVGREETQYF.